The 25 T cell receptor beta chains in this list originate from one sample, sequenced in a study of T cells after yellow fever vaccination (dated by TCRdb to the late 2010s). What the treatment or condition label conveys for this sample: live attenuated yellow fever vaccine strain. The library was made by 5' RACE. The sample was run on an Illumina HiSeq 2500. TCRdb redid the processing of the public reads, applying fastp at Q25 and MiXCR, and retained in-frame beta chains. Here each entry gathers all rows of one CDR3 protein and keeps the most common genes and DNA. For this sample there are fewer than 90,000 distinct CDR3 sequences; approximately 6.9% appear just once. The ten largest clonotypes hold roughly a third of the sample. The sample consisted of CD8+ T cells sorted from PBMCs, taken 5 days after the first yellow fever vaccination. These receptors were obtained from a man between 18 and 29 years old who received the YFV17D yellow fever vaccine.

The gene calls are TRBV6-2 or TRBV6-3 and TRBJ2-1; 7 bases agree with TRBD1. The V and J ends lost 6 bases and 2 bases, in that order; junction bases with no gene match: 4. The CDR3 totals 14 residues. The germline V gene encodes CDR1 MNHEY and CDR2 SVGEGT. CDR3 amino acids: CASSPGTAYNEQFF. The CDR3 nucleotides read TGTGCCAGCAGCCCCGGGACAGCCTACAATGAGCAGTTCTTC.

This clonotype appeared many times. The rearrangement uses TRBV18 and TRBJ2-7, with 10 bases aligning to TRBD2. The length of the CDR3 is 16 residues. V dropped 1 base and J dropped 3; count of bases not matched to a gene: 6. Germline loops: CDR1 KGHSH, CDR2 LQKENI. The CDR3: CASSPRGAGGLYEQYF. The CDR3 nucleotides are TGTGCCAGCTCACCACGGGGAGCGGGGGGGCTCTACGAGCAGTACTTC.

The sample holds many counts of this clonotype. V usage is TRBV10-3 and J usage is TRBJ2-3; TRBD2 aligns across 16 bases. With 6 bases clipped from V and 3 bases from J, the junction kept 15 bases outside the gene matches. Germline loops: CDR1 ENHRY, CDR2 SYGVKD. This CDR3 has 20 amino acids. DNA of the CDR3: TGTGCCATCAGCGAGCCGGGACTAGCGGGGGGGCATAGGTCGACAGATACGCAGTATTTT. It is translated as CAISEPGLAGGHRSTDTQYF.

There are many counts of this clonotype. The rearrangement joins TRBV12-3 or TRBV12-4 to TRBJ2-4; 10 nucleotides align to TRBD1. CDR3 length: 16 amino acids. Unmatched junction bases numbered 5, after V lost 6 bases and J lost 0 bases. DNA of the CDR3: TGTGCCAGCAGCCCTGGACAGGGGGTAGCCAAAAACATTCAGTACTTC. Encoded protein: CASSPGQGVAKNIQYF.

This clonotype appeared a few times. CDR3 residues: CASSQDGLASPGETQYF. The CDR3 nucleotides read TGCGCCAGCAGCCAGGATGGGCTAGCGAGTCCCGGGGAGACCCAGTACTTC. The chain has TRBV4-1 and TRBJ2-5; maybe TRBD2 (6 bases). CDR1 and CDR2 from the germline V gene are MGHRA and YSYEKL. The CDR3 runs 17 residues. The ends were cut back, 3 bases at V and 5 bases at J, with 22 bases in the middle.

This clonotype was detected ten times or more. This chain links TRBV4-1 with TRBJ2-1; D is perhaps TRBD1 (6 bases). Trimming took off 1 base at V and 2 bases at J, with 15 bases between the two ends. Looked up from germline, CDR1 is MGHRA and CDR2 is YSYEKL. This CDR3 comprises 17 residues. The CDR3 DNA reads TGCGCCAGCAGCCAAGGGAACCCCAGGGGACCCTACAATGAGCAGTTCTTC. As protein: CASSQGNPRGPYNEQFF.

This clonotype has at least ten counts. The chain carries TRBV11-2 and TRBJ1-6; D might be TRBD1 (6 bases). The V gene lost 5 bases and the J gene lost 12 bases, with 14 bases spanning the gap. The germline CDR1 and CDR2 sequences are SGHAT and FQNNGV. The CDR3 spans 13 residues. CDR3 in DNA: TGTGCCAGCAGCCAGGGGCCCAAGGGACCCCTCCACTTT. Its translation is CASSQGPKGPLHF.

To note about this clonotype: At one boundary the junction diverges from the germline segment, which might be a read error. The rearrangement links TRBV7-3 to TRBJ2-5; 13 bases agree with TRBD2. There are 16 residues in the CDR3. From germline, CDR1 is SGHTA and CDR2 FQGTGA. The CDR3 nucleotides are TGTGCCAGCTGCTTCGGACTAGCGGGGGACGGTGAGACCCAGTACTTC. It translates to CASCFGLAGDGETQYF.

CDR3 residues: CASSTQINTEAFF. The CDR3 DNA follows: TGTGCCAGTAGCACACAGATTAACACTGAAGCTTTCTTT. The gene calls are TRBV19 and TRBJ1-1; the D is unclear. V shed 6 bases and J shed 2 bases, with 10 bases lying between them. CDR3 length: 13 amino acids. Germline CDR1 reads LNHDA; CDR2 reads SQIVND (reference sequence).

The table lists this clonotype with a few counts. V gene TRBV6-2 or TRBV6-3 combines with J gene TRBJ2-5; D assignment may be TRBD1 or TRBD2 (5 bases each). CDR1 and CDR2 (germline): MNHEY, SVGEGT. The CDR3 spans 15 residues. Trimming left V 1 base short and J 7 bases short, with 16 bases between. The CDR3 sequence: CASSYLTAGGGTQYF. CDR3 nucleotides: TGTGCCAGCAGTTACTTGACAGCCGGCGGAGGGACCCAGTACTTC.

This clonotype was seen at least ten times. The chain joins TRBV7-9 to TRBJ2-5, with D maybe TRBD1 (6 bases). The CDR3 extends over 14 amino acids. The V end was cut by 5 bases, the J end by 5 bases, with 15 bases between. Germline CDR1 is SEHNR and CDR2 is FQNEAQ (reference sequence). The CDR3 reads CASSVPGHWETQYF. In nucleotides, the CDR3 is TGTGCCAGCAGCGTACCGGGACATTGGGAGACCCAGTACTTC.

The DNA for the CDR3 is TGTGCCAGCAGTGGGACAGGACTAAATTCACCCCTCCACTTT. It encodes CASSGTGLNSPLHF. V is TRBV6-1 and J is TRBJ1-6; TRBD1 matches 7 bases. The CDR3 has 14 amino acids. The V gene end was trimmed by 4 bases and the J gene end by 7 bases; junction bases not matched to a gene: 4. The germline V gene encodes CDR1 MNHNS and CDR2 SASEGT.

This chain joins TRBV11-2 and TRBJ2-3; 7 nucleotides agree with TRBD2. CDR3 length equals 13 residues. Germline V CDR1 and CDR2: SGHAT, FQNNGV. J gave up 9 bases and V 1 base, and 4 bases lay outside the gene matches. This CDR3 reads CASSLVAGETQYF. CDR3 nucleotide sequence: TGTGCCAGCAGCTTAGTGGCGGGGGAGACGCAGTATTTT. Together with reference TRBV11-2 and TRBJ2-3, the CDR3 gives the full variable domain: EAGVAQSPRYKIIEKRQSVAFWCNPISGHATLYWYQQILGQGPKLLIQFQNNGVVDDSQLPKDRFSAERLKGVDSTLKIQPAKLEDSAVYLCASSLVAGETQYFGPGTRLTVL.

The chain is built from TRBV5-1 and TRBJ2-5; a weak D match, TRBD2 (6 bases). This CDR3 has 16 amino acids. Trimming took 2 bases from V and 5 from J, leaving 19 bases between them. Germline V gives CDR1 SGHRS, CDR2 YFSETQ. CDR3 sequence (DNA): TGCGCCAGCAGCTTACAACCGCGAGCAGGAGGGGAGACCCAGTACTTC. It codes for CASSLQPRAGGETQYF. Full variable domain (remainder filled in from reference TRBV5-1 and TRBJ2-5): KAGVTQTPRYLIKTRGQQVTLSCSPISGHRSVSWYQQTPGQGLQFLFEYFSETQRNKGNFPGRFSGRQFSNSRSEMNVSTLELGDSALYLCASSLQPRAGGETQYFGPGTRLLVL.

This clonotype was recorded many times. The rearrangement uses TRBV7-8 and TRBJ1-5, with D possibly TRBD1 on 5 matching bases. The V and J ends lost 5 bases and 5 bases respectively, with 16 bases between them. The germline V gene has CDR1 SGHVS and CDR2 FQNEAQ. This CDR3 is built from 15 residues. The CDR3 sequence is CASSPGGGADQPQHF. As DNA, the CDR3 is TGTGCCAGCAGCCCAGGCGGAGGGGCCGATCAGCCCCAGCATTTT.

This clonotype was seen at least ten times. V is TRBV12-3 or TRBV12-4 and J is TRBJ2-2; the D is unclear. Trimming removed 3 bases from V and 7 bases from J, with 9 bases in between. CDR3 size: 13 residues. As DNA, the CDR3 is TGTGCCAGCAGTTTGGTCGGCATCGGGGAGCTGTTTTTT. It codes for CASSLVGIGELFF.

The chain links TRBV12-3 or TRBV12-4 to TRBJ2-1, with TRBD2 matching 16 bases. V lost 7 bases to trimming and J lost 0 bases; unmatched junction nucleotides: 12. The CDR3 loop spans 20 amino acids. The CDR3 DNA sequence: TGTGCCAGCACGCCATCCCCGGGACTAGCGGGGGGGAGCTCCTACAATGAGCAGTTCTTC. This translates into CASTPSPGLAGGSSYNEQFF.

The chain carries TRBV12-5 and TRBJ1-2, with a tentative D call TRBD1 (5 bases). The CDR3 is made up of 14 amino acids. The germline V gene encodes CDR1 LGHNT and CDR2 FRNRAP. The V end lost 6 bases, the J end lost 2 bases, and 13 bases lay between the germline ends. CDR3 amino acids: CASGPPDRNYGYTF. CDR3 DNA sequence: TGTGCTAGTGGCCCCCCCGACAGAAACTATGGCTACACCTTC. The variable domain in full, with the rest retrieved from reference TRBV12-5 and TRBJ1-2, is DARVTQTPRHKVTEMGQEVTMRCQPILGHNTVFWYRQTMMQGLELLAYFRNRAPLDDSGMPKDRFSAEMPDATLATLKIQPSEPRDSAVYFCASGPPDRNYGYTFGSGTRLTVV.

This clonotype was observed at least ten times. The gene calls are TRBV7-6 and TRBJ2-5; 13 bases are shared with TRBD2. Germline lookup yields CDR1 SGHVS and CDR2 FNYEAQ. This CDR3 has 16 residues. With V trimmed by 4 bases and J by 2 bases, 4 bases remained unmatched. In DNA form, the CDR3 reads TGTGCCAGCAGCTCATGGACTAGCGGGGGACAAGAGACCCAGTACTTC. This codes for CASSSWTSGGQETQYF.

A few counts support this clonotype. The chain has TRBV6-1 and TRBJ2-2; D may be TRBD1 or TRBD2 (5 bases each). This CDR3 comprises 13 residues. V was cut by 6 bases and J by 6 bases, with 11 bases left in between. CDR1 is MNHNS and CDR2 is SASEGT in the germline V gene. The CDR3 coding sequence is TGTGCCAGCAGGGCTCCGGGACCCGGGGAGCTGTTTTTT. Its translation: CASRAPGPGELFF.

In its sample, this clonotype was seen a few times. This chain uses TRBV11-2 with TRBJ2-7; 8 bases match TRBD2. CDR1 is SGHAT, CDR2 FQNNGV, per germline. J was trimmed by 2 bases and V by 4 bases; bases with no gene match: 1. The CDR3 sequence is 13 residues long. The CDR3 here is CASSSGLAYEQYF. CDR3 nucleotide sequence: TGTGCCAGCAGCTCGGGACTAGCCTACGAGCAGTACTTC.

This clonotype was recorded a few times. The chain has TRBV29-1 and TRBJ1-3; unclear D gene. From germline, CDR1 is SQVTM and CDR2 ANQGSEA. This CDR3 has 13 residues. Trimming removed 2 bases at V and 6 bases at J, with 11 bases between. DNA of the CDR3: TGCAGCGTTGAAACCGGAGAGGAAAACACCATATATTTT. Translated: CSVETGEENTIYF.

At least ten counts were recorded for this clonotype. The chain carries TRBV7-9 and TRBJ2-2; D gene unclear. Germline values: CDR1 SEHNR, CDR2 FQNEAQ (reference sequence). The V end was cut by 2 bases, the J end by 5 bases, with 12 bases between. The CDR3 is made up of 15 amino acids. CDR3 sequence: CASSLKGVGTGELFF. CDR3 nucleotide sequence: TGTGCCAGCAGCTTAAAAGGCGTAGGGACCGGGGAGCTGTTTTTT.

This chain joins TRBV5-1 and TRBJ1-1; 7 bases align to TRBD1. J was trimmed by 0 bases and V by 3 bases; bases with no gene match: 5. The CDR3 covers 15 residues. Germline V gene sequence: CDR1 SGHRS, CDR2 YFSETQ. Here the CDR3 DNA reads TGCGCCAGCAGCTGGGTCGGACAGGTGAACACTGAAGCTTTCTTT. Translation gives CASSWVGQVNTEAFF.

Worth noting for this clonotype: This may be a read error: a much more frequent sequence differs by one nucleotide. The rearrangement links TRBV20-1 to TRBJ2-7; no clear D gene. There are 13 residues in the CDR3. V lost 1 base and J 4 bases, leaving 11 bases between the germline ends. CDR1 is DFQATT, CDR2 SNEGSKA, per germline (reference sequence). CDR3 protein: CSARVKAAYEQYF. The DNA for the CDR3 is TGCAGTGCTAGAGTTAAGGCCGCGTACGAGCAGTACTTC.